The 21 T cell receptor beta chains listed next were all sequenced from one sample in a study of blood T cell repertoires in COVID-19 (TCRdb year 2020). To prepare the library, the immunoSEQ multiplex PCR assay was applied. TCRdb holds this immuneACCESS table with in-frame rearrangements only. Some clones are missing; in checked studies, unresolved V genes explain under half, and the rest has no known cause. The sample profile shows tens of thousands of clones; approximately 76% of them were found once. The biggest ten clones account for over 6% of the sample. Source material: peripheral blood. These receptors all stem from a man between 65 and 85 years old with acute or convalescent COVID-19.

This chain connects TRBV3-1 (or the pseudogene TRBV3-2) to TRBJ1-5, with D perhaps TRBD1 (6 bases). Trimming took 4 bases from V and 5 from J, leaving 9 bases between them. Germline V gives CDR1 LGHDT, CDR2 YNNKEL (reference sequence). The CDR3 totals 13 residues. In DNA, the CDR3 is TGTGCCAGCAGCCGGAACAGGGATCAGCCCCAGCATTTT. It encodes CASSRNRDQPQHF.

The chain links TRBV5-1 to TRBJ2-2; tentatively, D is TRBD1 (5 bases). The germline gives CDR1 SGHRS, CDR2 YFSETQ. The CDR3 totals 14 residues. Trimming cost V 1 base and J 4 bases, with 8 bases left between them. The CDR3 reads CASSLYRPTGELFF. In DNA form, the CDR3 reads TGCGCCAGCAGCTTGTACAGGCCCACCGGGGAGCTGTTTTTT.

The chain has TRBV6-5 and TRBJ2-2, with D perhaps matching TRBD1 (6 bases). CDR1 and CDR2 from the germline V gene are MNHEY and SVGAGI. V dropped 1 base and J dropped 6 bases, with 9 bases sitting between them. This CDR3 comprises 14 residues. The CDR3 DNA sequence: TGTGCCAGCAGTTACTTACAGGGATCCGGGGAGCTGTTTTTT. Translating gives CASSYLQGSGELFF.

The V gene is TRBV7-6, the J gene TRBJ2-2, with D maybe TRBD2 (5 bases). The CDR3 covers 16 residues. Germline CDR1 reads SGHVS; CDR2 reads FNYEAQ. The ends were cut back, 2 bases at V and 2 bases at J, with 12 bases in the middle. CDR3: CASSLLGRFNTGELFF. CDR3 nucleotides: TGTGCCAGCAGCTTACTGGGGAGATTCAACACCGGGGAGCTGTTTTTT.

The chain has TRBV5-1 and TRBJ1-1, with D perhaps matching TRBD1 (5 bases). The CDR3 loop spans 15 amino acids. V was trimmed by 0 bases and J by 2 bases, leaving 11 bases between them. Germline V CDR1 and CDR2: SGHRS, YFSETQ. CDR3 nucleotide sequence: TGCGCCAGCAGCTTGGGGAGGGACTACAACACTGAAGCTTTCTTT. This codes for CASSLGRDYNTEAFF. Together with reference TRBV5-1 and TRBJ1-1, the CDR3 gives the full variable domain: KAGVTQTPRYLIKTRGQQVTLSCSPISGHRSVSWYQQTPGQGLQFLFEYFSETQRNKGNFPGRFSGRQFSNSRSEMNVSTLELGDSALYLCASSLGRDYNTEAFFGQGTRLTVV.

V is TRBV4-1 and J is TRBJ1-2; tentatively, D is TRBD1 (5 bases). Germline V gene lookup returns CDR1 MGHRA and CDR2 YSYEKL. V was trimmed by 1 base and J by 8 bases, leaving 17 bases between them. The CDR3 has 15 amino acids. This CDR3 reads CASSQGFRVVGGYTF. DNA of the CDR3: TGCGCCAGCAGCCAAGGCTTCAGGGTGGTTGGAGGCTACACCTTC.

J is TRBJ2-1 and V is TRBV5-1; 8 bases line up with TRBD1. V was pared by 9 bases and J by 7 bases, with 12 bases of the junction left unmatched. In germline, CDR1 is SGHRS, CDR2 YFSETQ. This CDR3 has 14 amino acids. The CDR3 DNA is TGCGCCACCGCGACCGGGACAGGTGATAATGAGCAGTTCTTC. Translated, it gives CATATGTGDNEQFF.

This clone was recorded only once. The V and J genes are TRBV30 and TRBJ1-5; possibly TRBD1 for D (5 bases). V was shortened by 1 base and J by 7 bases, with 11 bases between the two germline ends. This CDR3 has 13 residues. Germline V lookup: CDR1 GTSNPN, CDR2 SVGIG (reference sequence). The CDR3 is CAWSGGEGQPQHF. CDR3 DNA sequence: TGTGCCTGGAGTGGGGGGGAAGGGCAGCCCCAGCATTTT. The full variable domain, completed using reference TRBV30 and TRBJ1-5, is SQTIHQWPATLVQPVGSPLSLECTVEGTSNPNLYWYRQAAGRGLQLLFYSVGIGQISSEVPQNLSASRPQDRQFILSSKKLLLSDSGFYLCAWSGGEGQPQHFGDGTRLSIL.

Only a few counts were recorded for this clone. The V and J genes are TRBV23-1 and TRBJ2-1, with D tentatively TRBD2 (6 bases). TRBV23-1 carries the ORF label, with uncertain function. The ends were cut back, 4 bases at V and 12 bases at J, with 19 bases in the middle. This CDR3 spans 14 amino acids. The CDR3 here is CASSPGVAPFGQFF. For the CDR3, the DNA is TGCGCCAGCAGTCCGGGGGTCGCTCCTTTTGGGCAGTTCTTC.

This clone was picked up one time. This chain connects TRBV25-1 to TRBJ2-1; D perhaps matches TRBD2 (6 bases). V was clipped by 2 bases and J by 0 bases, with 11 bases between them. Germline values: CDR1 MGHDK, CDR2 SYGVNS. This CDR3 is 16 amino acids long. CDR3 in amino acids: CASSEHGGSSYNEQFF. Here the CDR3 DNA reads TGTGCCAGCAGTGAACATGGGGGGAGCTCCTACAATGAGCAGTTCTTC.

The chain employs TRBV2 and TRBJ2-2; 13 bases line up with TRBD2. CDR3 length: 16 amino acids. V gave up 5 bases and J gave up 4 bases; unmatched junction bases: 4. The V gene's germline CDR1 is SNHLY and CDR2 FYNNEI. The CDR3 sequence: CASSTSGRAATGELFF. CDR3 bases: TGTGCCAGCAGTACTAGCGGGAGGGCCGCCACCGGGGAGCTGTTTTTT.

The chain is built from TRBV4-1 and TRBJ2-2; D is possibly TRBD1 (5 bases). CDR3 length: 18 residues. Trimming left V 0 bases short and J 0 bases short, with 14 bases between. Germline V lookup: CDR1 MGHRA, CDR2 YSYEKL. CDR3: CASSQEFGWGSNTGELFF. The DNA of the CDR3 is TGCGCCAGCAGCCAAGAATTCGGGTGGGGCTCGAACACCGGGGAGCTGTTTTTT.

This chain connects TRBV5-1 to TRBJ1-1; D unclear. Per the germline V gene, CDR1 is SGHRS and CDR2 is YFSETQ. This CDR3 region has 15 residues. Trimming left V 1 base short and J 4 bases short, with 14 bases between. The CDR3 here is CASSLREGRGTEAFF. Here the CDR3 DNA reads TGCGCCAGCAGCTTGCGTGAAGGGAGAGGCACTGAAGCTTTCTTT.

A note on this clone: Other DNA sequences in this sample translate to the same CDR3. This sequence joins TRBV5-1 and TRBJ1-4, with 8 bases identical to TRBD1. The V gene end was trimmed by 0 bases and the J gene end by 5 bases; junction bases not matched to a gene: 0. The CDR3 has 14 amino acids. The germline V gene encodes CDR1 SGHRS and CDR2 YFSETQ. CDR3 loop: CASSLGQGNEKLFF. CDR3 sequence (DNA): TGCGCCAGCAGCTTGGGACAGGGGAATGAAAAACTGTTTTTT.

This clone was observed a few times. The chain couples TRBV5-1 to TRBJ2-7, with 9 bases matching TRBD2. Per germline, CDR1 SGHRS and CDR2 YFSETQ. The CDR3 extends over 16 amino acids. With V trimmed by 4 bases and J by 3 bases, 11 bases remained unmatched. Written as DNA, the CDR3 is TGCGCCAGCAGCCTAGGGCCAGCGGGAGGTCTCTACGAGCAGTACTTC. This encodes CASSLGPAGGLYEQYF. Filled out from reference TRBV5-1 and TRBJ2-7, the complete variable domain reads KAGVTQTPRYLIKTRGQQVTLSCSPISGHRSVSWYQQTPGQGLQFLFEYFSETQRNKGNFPGRFSGRQFSNSRSEMNVSTLELGDSALYLCASSLGPAGGLYEQYFGPGTRLTVT.

The V gene is TRBV2, the J gene TRBJ1-2, with 8 positions matching TRBD1. Germline CDR1 SNHLY, CDR2 FYNNEI. Trimming at V came to 4 bases and at J to 4 bases, leaving 2 bases not matched to a gene. CDR3 length equals 13 residues. CDR3 in DNA: TGTGCCAGCAGTGGGACAGGGTCCTATGGCTACACCTTC. This encodes CASSGTGSYGYTF.

The chain has TRBV24-1 and TRBJ2-7; weak D call: TRBD1 (5 bases). Trimming cost V 4 bases and J 1 base, with 10 bases left between them. Germline V lookup: CDR1 KGHDR, CDR2 SFDVKD. This CDR3 comprises 14 residues. The CDR3 region is CATSDAKGSYEQYF. CDR3 coding DNA: TGTGCCACCAGTGACGCGAAGGGGTCCTACGAGCAGTACTTC.

The V gene is TRBV3-1 (or the pseudogene TRBV3-2), the J gene TRBJ1-2; D ambiguous. The CDR3 is made up of 13 amino acids. CDR1 is LGHDT and CDR2 is YNNKEL in the germline V gene (reference sequence). V was shortened by 2 bases and J by 8 bases, with 12 bases between the two germline ends. The CDR3: CASSQNAAKGYTF. CDR3 coding DNA: TGTGCCAGCAGCCAAAACGCGGCGAAAGGCTACACCTTC.

The chain combines TRBV19 with TRBJ1-5; 7 bases align to TRBD1. V gave up 10 bases and J gave up 6 bases; unmatched junction bases: 12. The CDR3 has 14 residues. The germline gives CDR1 LNHDA, CDR2 SQIVND (reference sequence). Here the CDR3 reads CATRNRGWGQPQHF. The CDR3 DNA sequence: TGTGCCACGAGGAACAGGGGTTGGGGTCAGCCCCAGCATTTT. The whole variable domain, filled in from reference TRBV19 and TRBJ1-5, reads DGGITQSPKYLFRKEGQNVTLSCEQNLNHDAMYWYRQDPGQGLRLIYYSQIVNDFQKGDIAEGYSVSREKKESFPLTVTSAQKNPTAFYLCATRNRGWGQPQHFGDGTRLSIL.

This clone was seen only once. This sequence joins TRBV9 and TRBJ1-2, with 7 bases fitting TRBD1. Unmatched junction bases numbered 3, after V lost 6 bases and J lost 4 bases. This CDR3 is built from 12 residues. The germline CDR1 and CDR2 sequences are SGDLS and YYNGEE. The CDR3 bases are TGTGCCAGCATGGGACAGAGCTATGGCTACACCTTC. It yields the protein CASMGQSYGYTF.

Here the CDR3 reads CASSRYRVTGELFF. In DNA, the CDR3 is TGTGCCAGCAGCCGGTACAGGGTTACCGGGGAGCTGTTTTTT. The chain has TRBV14 and TRBJ2-2, with a possible D match to TRBD1 (6 bases). The CDR3 runs 14 residues. The V gene lost 4 bases and the J gene lost 5 bases, with 11 bases spanning the gap. Germline CDR1 is SGHDN and CDR2 is FVKESK.